A selection of T cell receptor beta chains follows, all from one sample in a study of blood T cells in healthy people across ages. TCRdb processed the 5' RACE reads anew with MiXCR; each CDR3 protein has one entry. The sample consists of roughly 1,700,000 distinct CDR3 sequences, approximately 28% of them appearing once. Material: blood. The receptors were sampled from a woman aged 25-40 years in good health. Both conserved end residues are part of each CDR3. The order of the fields is V gene, D gene, J gene, clone size, CDR3 DNA, CDR3 protein. A D gene is named only where the DNA matches it firmly. The size of a clone is reported for some rows only, either as once, few or many, or as a class for expanded clones.

v_gene: TRBV5-1
d_gene: -
j_gene: TRBJ1-2
abundance: few
CDR3nt: TGCGCCAGCAGCCGACAGGCAGGGGCCAGAATTTATGGCTACACCTTC
CDR3aa: CASSRQAGARIYGYTF

v_gene: TRBV20-1
d_gene: -
j_gene: TRBJ1-3
abundance: -
CDR3nt: TGCAGTGCTAAAATCCCGAGCTCTGGAAACACCATATATTTT
CDR3aa: CSAKIPSSGNTIYF

v_gene: TRBV14
d_gene: -
j_gene: TRBJ1-1
abundance: -
CDR3nt: TGTGCCAGCAGCCAAGCGAGCCTAAGGGTGGACACTGAAGCTTTCTTT
CDR3aa: CASSQASLRVDTEAFF

v_gene: TRBV7-9
d_gene: TRBD1
j_gene: TRBJ2-7
abundance: -
CDR3nt: TGTGCCAGCAGCTCGACAGGGGACTTTCCGTACGAGCAGTACTTC
CDR3aa: CASSSTGDFPYEQYF

v_gene: TRBV20-1
d_gene: TRBD1
j_gene: TRBJ2-3
abundance: few
CDR3nt: TGCAGTGCAGACCCTGCCGGGACAGCTAGCACAGATACGCAGTATTTT
CDR3aa: CSADPAGTASTDTQYF

v_gene: TRBV7-6
d_gene: TRBD2
j_gene: TRBJ2-5
abundance: -
CDR3nt: TGTGCCAGCAGCTCCCCCTCAGCAGCGGGAGTCGAGACCCAGTACTTC
CDR3aa: CASSSPSAAGVETQYF

v_gene: TRBV27
d_gene: -
j_gene: TRBJ2-1
abundance: -
CDR3nt: TGTGCCAGCAGTTTCGCCGGGCCATTCGATGAGCAGTTCTTC
CDR3aa: CASSFAGPFDEQFF

v_gene: TRBV28
d_gene: -
j_gene: TRBJ2-4
abundance: -
CDR3nt: TGTGCCAGCAGCCCCGGGGGGCTAAAAAACATTCAGTACTTC
CDR3aa: CASSPGGLKNIQYF

v_gene: TRBV7-2
d_gene: -
j_gene: TRBJ1-6
abundance: -
CDR3nt: TGTGCCAGCAGCTTTCCGACCGGTTCACCCCTCCACTTT
CDR3aa: CASSFPTGSPLHF

v_gene: TRBV11-2
d_gene: -
j_gene: TRBJ1-4
abundance: -
CDR3nt: TGTGCCAGCAGACGTAAGGTTGGCAGATCTAATGAAAAACTGTTTTTT
CDR3aa: CASRRKVGRSNEKLFF

v_gene: TRBV7-2
d_gene: -
j_gene: TRBJ2-1
abundance: many
CDR3nt: TGTGCCAGCAGCTTAGAATCGACCGGAACGAGTGAGCAGTTCTTC
CDR3aa: CASSLESTGTSEQFF

v_gene: TRBV10-3
d_gene: -
j_gene: TRBJ2-1
abundance: -
CDR3nt: TGTGCCATCAGTGCTAGTAACAATGAGCAGTTCTTC
CDR3aa: CAISASNNEQFF

v_gene: TRBV15
d_gene: TRBD2
j_gene: TRBJ2-5
abundance: many
CDR3nt: TGTGCCACCAGCAGAGATACTAGCGGTGTCCAAGAGACCCAGTACTTC
CDR3aa: CATSRDTSGVQETQYF

v_gene: TRBV5-5
d_gene: TRBD1
j_gene: TRBJ1-1
abundance: -
CDR3nt: TGTGCCAGCAGCTCCGCCGGGACAGGGATATCTGAAGCTTTCTTT
CDR3aa: CASSSAGTGISEAFF

v_gene: TRBV5-1
d_gene: -
j_gene: TRBJ1-2
abundance: -
CDR3nt: TGCGCCAGCAGGGCTACAGGGAGAGAAGATGGCTACACCTTC
CDR3aa: CASRATGREDGYTF

v_gene: TRBV12-3/TRBV12-4
d_gene: -
j_gene: TRBJ1-2
abundance: many
CDR3nt: TGTGCCAGCAGTTTACGCGGTACTAACTATGGCTACACCTTC
CDR3aa: CASSLRGTNYGYTF

v_gene: TRBV2
d_gene: -
j_gene: TRBJ2-7
abundance: few
CDR3nt: TGTGCCAGCACCCTCTCGGTTGGCCCGCAGTACTTC
CDR3aa: CASTLSVGPQYF

v_gene: TRBV28
d_gene: -
j_gene: TRBJ1-5
abundance: few
CDR3nt: TGTGCCAGCAGTCCCTCGGGGGAGGGGAGCAATCAGCCCCAGCATTTT
CDR3aa: CASSPSGEGSNQPQHF

v_gene: TRBV28
d_gene: -
j_gene: TRBJ1-4
abundance: -
CDR3nt: TGTGCCAGCAGTTTACTGTTCAGACCTAATGAAAAACTGTTTTTT
CDR3aa: CASSLLFRPNEKLFF

v_gene: TRBV29-1
d_gene: -
j_gene: TRBJ2-2
abundance: -
CDR3nt: TGCAGCGTTGAACCCCGGGGCATTAACACCGGGGAGCTGTTTTTT
CDR3aa: CSVEPRGINTGELFF

v_gene: TRBV28
d_gene: -
j_gene: TRBJ2-3
abundance: few
CDR3nt: TGTGCCAGCAGTTTTCTGCCCCGCACGACAGATACGCAGTATTTT
CDR3aa: CASSFLPRTTDTQYF

v_gene: TRBV5-1
d_gene: TRBD2
j_gene: TRBJ2-5
abundance: -
CDR3nt: TGCGCCAGCAGCTTGGTGTATGGGGGGGAAGAGACCCAGTACTTC
CDR3aa: CASSLVYGGEETQYF

v_gene: TRBV19
d_gene: -
j_gene: TRBJ1-5
abundance: few
CDR3nt: TGTGCCAGTAGTATAGGGGGGGGGCGCAGACAGCCCCAGCATTTT
CDR3aa: CASSIGGGRRQPQHF

v_gene: TRBV29-1
d_gene: -
j_gene: TRBJ2-1
abundance: -
CDR3nt: TGCAGCGTTGGGTCGATTTTAAGCTCCTACAATGAGCAGTTCTTC
CDR3aa: CSVGSILSSYNEQFF

v_gene: TRBV6-1
d_gene: -
j_gene: TRBJ2-3
abundance: once
CDR3nt: TGTGCCAGCAGTGAAAGGCCACGCACAGATACGCAGTATTTT
CDR3aa: CASSERPRTDTQYF

v_gene: TRBV7-9
d_gene: -
j_gene: TRBJ2-1
abundance: many
CDR3nt: TGTGCCAGCAGCTTAACAGGGTTAGGCAATGAGCAGTTCTTC
CDR3aa: CASSLTGLGNEQFF

v_gene: TRBV5-1
d_gene: TRBD1
j_gene: TRBJ1-2
abundance: -
CDR3nt: TGCGCCAGCAGCTTTGAAACAGGGGGGAATGGCTACACCTTC
CDR3aa: CASSFETGGNGYTF

v_gene: TRBV5-5
d_gene: TRBD1
j_gene: TRBJ1-2
abundance: -
CDR3nt: TGTGCCAGCAGCTTGTCCGGGACAGGTTGGAACTATGGCTACACCTTC
CDR3aa: CASSLSGTGWNYGYTF

v_gene: TRBV18
d_gene: -
j_gene: TRBJ2-1
abundance: -
CDR3nt: TGTGCCAGCTCAAAGGGGACTTTGGCCCTCGTGGGGTCCTACAATGAGCAGTTCTTC
CDR3aa: CASSKGTLALVGSYNEQFF

v_gene: TRBV5-6
d_gene: -
j_gene: TRBJ2-3
abundance: -
CDR3nt: TGTGCCAAGGGCGGCGTATTCGACACAGATACGCAGTATTTT
CDR3aa: CAKGGVFDTDTQYF

v_gene: TRBV29-1
d_gene: TRBD1
j_gene: TRBJ2-2
abundance: -
CDR3nt: TGCAGCGCTCAGGGGGCTAACGGGGAGCTGTTTTTT
CDR3aa: CSAQGANGELFF

v_gene: TRBV4-1
d_gene: -
j_gene: TRBJ1-2
abundance: many
CDR3nt: TGCGCCAGTAACCGCGGGGCCCTCGATTATGGCTACACCTTC
CDR3aa: CASNRGALDYGYTF

v_gene: TRBV5-1
d_gene: -
j_gene: TRBJ2-7
abundance: many
CDR3nt: TGCGCCAGCAGACGACAGCCTGACTACGAGCAGTACTTC
CDR3aa: CASRRQPDYEQYF

v_gene: TRBV20-1
d_gene: TRBD2
j_gene: TRBJ2-3
abundance: -
CDR3nt: TGCAGTGCTAGGCTCCGCCGGGGGGGGACAGATACGCAGTATTTT
CDR3aa: CSARLRRGGTDTQYF

v_gene: TRBV30
d_gene: -
j_gene: TRBJ2-3
abundance: few
CDR3nt: TGTGCCTGGAGTAATATTGCCACAGATACGCAGTATTTT
CDR3aa: CAWSNIATDTQYF

v_gene: TRBV6-1
d_gene: -
j_gene: TRBJ2-7
abundance: many
CDR3nt: TGTGCCAGCAGTGCTACCAGTTTCTACGAGCAGTACTTC
CDR3aa: CASSATSFYEQYF

v_gene: TRBV7-2
d_gene: -
j_gene: TRBJ2-7
abundance: few
CDR3nt: TGTGCCAGCAGGGACAGGGGTAAACTAGCGGGCGCCTACGAGCAGTACTTC
CDR3aa: CASRDRGKLAGAYEQYF

v_gene: TRBV5-1
d_gene: -
j_gene: TRBJ2-1
abundance: once
CDR3nt: TGCGCCAGCAGCTTGACATACGCCTACAATGAGCAGTTCTTC
CDR3aa: CASSLTYAYNEQFF

v_gene: TRBV6-5
d_gene: -
j_gene: TRBJ1-6
abundance: -
CDR3nt: TGTGCCAGCAGTTACTCAGGGATGGGGGGAGGAAGGTCACCCCTCCACTTT
CDR3aa: CASSYSGMGGGRSPLHF

v_gene: TRBV12-3/TRBV12-4
d_gene: TRBD2
j_gene: TRBJ2-7
abundance: few
CDR3nt: TGTGCCAGCAGCCAGGGACTAGCGTTCTCCTACGAGCAGTACTTC
CDR3aa: CASSQGLAFSYEQYF

v_gene: TRBV12-3/TRBV12-4
d_gene: -
j_gene: TRBJ2-3
abundance: -
CDR3nt: TGTGCCAGCAGTCGGCGTAGCGGAGGCCGAGCAGATACGCAGTATTTT
CDR3aa: CASSRRSGGRADTQYF

v_gene: TRBV20-1
d_gene: -
j_gene: TRBJ2-2
abundance: few
CDR3nt: TGCAGTGCTAGGACACCCCATTACGGGGAGCTGTTTTTT
CDR3aa: CSARTPHYGELFF

v_gene: TRBV20-1
d_gene: -
j_gene: TRBJ2-5
abundance: once
CDR3nt: TGCAGTGCTAGAGTGAGCCCGGGGGAAGAGACCCAGTACTTC
CDR3aa: CSARVSPGEETQYF

v_gene: TRBV28
d_gene: -
j_gene: TRBJ2-7
abundance: few
CDR3nt: TGTGCCAGCAGTTTGATTAGCAGTGTTCATGAGCAGTACTTC
CDR3aa: CASSLISSVHEQYF

v_gene: TRBV29-1
d_gene: TRBD1
j_gene: TRBJ2-3
abundance: -
CDR3nt: TGCAGCGTTGAAGATCTAACCAATGACAGGGTAACAGATACGCAGTATTTT
CDR3aa: CSVEDLTNDRVTDTQYF

v_gene: TRBV19
d_gene: TRBD1
j_gene: TRBJ1-1
abundance: few
CDR3nt: TGTGCCAGTAACCCCGGACAGGCCCAAATGAACACTGAAGCTTTCTTT
CDR3aa: CASNPGQAQMNTEAFF

v_gene: TRBV11-2
d_gene: -
j_gene: TRBJ2-2
abundance: -
CDR3nt: TGTGCCAGCAGCCGTAGCGAGGTGAACACCGGGGAGCTGTTTTTT
CDR3aa: CASSRSEVNTGELFF

v_gene: TRBV5-1
d_gene: -
j_gene: TRBJ2-7
abundance: many
CDR3nt: TGCGCCAGCAGCTTTTCGGACGGATGGAGCTACGAGCAGTACTTC
CDR3aa: CASSFSDGWSYEQYF

v_gene: TRBV5-1
d_gene: TRBD2
j_gene: TRBJ2-3
abundance: -
CDR3nt: TGCGCCAGCAGGCGCCTTTGGACTAGCGGAAGCACAGATACGCAGTATTTT
CDR3aa: CASRRLWTSGSTDTQYF

v_gene: TRBV20-1
d_gene: -
j_gene: TRBJ2-7
abundance: -
CDR3nt: TGCAGTGCTAGAGTCCCTTTTGGCGGTAGCATCTCCTACAATGAGCAGTACTTC
CDR3aa: CSARVPFGGSISYNEQYF

v_gene: TRBV11-3
d_gene: -
j_gene: TRBJ2-3
abundance: many
CDR3nt: TGTGCCAGCAGCTTAGGCAGCGCAACAGATACGCAGTATTTT
CDR3aa: CASSLGSATDTQYF